This T cell receptor (beta chain) was captured in a study of prognosis after radiotherapy for stage I lung cancer. About the research overall: Recruiting of stage I non-small cell lung cancer patients into the study occurred between early 2018 and 2019. In about 14 patients the disease was a newly diagnosed primary stage I lung tumor, whereas a few had oligometastatic NSCLC following surgical resection of the primary tumor.

TCR beta CDR3 was amplified from genomic DNA by two-round multiplex PCR. Initially, in first-round PCR, primers specific to each TRBV and TRBJ gene were used. In TCRdb, the multiplex PCR reads were re-called with MiXCR into one record per CDR3 protein. The sample includes some 13,000 distinct CDR3 sequences, less than 45% seen only once; the top ten take roughly two fifths. The CDR3 has 14 residues. CDR1 is SGHRS and CDR2 is YFSETQ in the germline V gene. Trimming removed 4 bases from V and 11 bases from J; junction bases left unmatched: 11. As to this clonotype: Here the CDR3 omits its conserved ending phenylalanine or tryptophan, so a read error is the likely source.

This rearrangement joins TRBV5-1 to TRBJ2-2, with 7 bases lining up with TRBD1. The source was PBMCs, collected before or after stereotactic body radiation therapy (not recorded which). The receptor was derived from a donor over 45 with non-small cell lung cancer. The CDR3: CASSISGTVGELFL. In DNA form, the CDR3 reads TGCGCCAGCAGCATCTCCGGGACAGTGGGTGAGCTGTTTTTA.